Sequencing of this T cell receptor beta chain was carried out in a study of CD8+ T cells in alopecia areata. Study background: Oral tofacitinib (5 to 10 mg twice daily) was administered to treated patients.

Study observations and caveats: Lesional scalp, notably in alopecia totalis/universalis, had clonality above that of normal scalp. Researchers reported that TCR sharing among patients proved less clear than in mice, possibly HLA-linked.

Reverse transcription of extracted RNA yielded cDNA, which provided the sequencing template. The assay was immunoSEQ multiplex PCR, and TCRdb's table has in-frame clones only and misses some. Of about 190,000 clones listed, approximately 56% are singletons. Noted treatment: oral pan-JAK inhibitor, 5-10 mg twice daily. A remark on this clone: What it recognizes is unknown.

The material was CD4+ T cells sorted from blood, obtained at week 4, from a patient treated with tofacitinib. The sequence was collected from a human donor with alopecia areata.

The CDR3 nucleotides read TGTGCCAGCAGCCAAGGACAGGGCCGCTCTAACTATGGCTACACCTTC. Translating gives CASSQGQGRSNYGYTF. The V gene is TRBV4-2, the J gene TRBJ1-2; 7 positions match TRBD1. V shed 1 base, J shed 0 bases, and the junction held 5 bases outside the gene matches. The V gene's germline CDR1 is LGHNA and CDR2 YNFKEQ. The CDR3 is made up of 16 amino acids.